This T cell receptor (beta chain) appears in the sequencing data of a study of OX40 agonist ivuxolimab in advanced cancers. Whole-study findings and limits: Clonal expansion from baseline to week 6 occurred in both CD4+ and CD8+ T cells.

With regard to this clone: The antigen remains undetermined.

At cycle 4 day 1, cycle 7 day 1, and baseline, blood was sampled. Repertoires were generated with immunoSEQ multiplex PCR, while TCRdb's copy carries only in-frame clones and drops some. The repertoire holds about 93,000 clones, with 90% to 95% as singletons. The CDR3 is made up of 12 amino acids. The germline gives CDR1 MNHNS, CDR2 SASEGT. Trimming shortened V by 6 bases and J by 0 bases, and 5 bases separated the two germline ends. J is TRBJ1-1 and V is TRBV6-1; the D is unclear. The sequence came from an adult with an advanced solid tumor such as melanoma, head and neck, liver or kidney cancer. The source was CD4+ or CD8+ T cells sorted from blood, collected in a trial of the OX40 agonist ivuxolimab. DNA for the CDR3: TGTGCCAGCAGGAGGATGAACACTGAAGCTTTCTTT. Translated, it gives CASRRMNTEAFF.